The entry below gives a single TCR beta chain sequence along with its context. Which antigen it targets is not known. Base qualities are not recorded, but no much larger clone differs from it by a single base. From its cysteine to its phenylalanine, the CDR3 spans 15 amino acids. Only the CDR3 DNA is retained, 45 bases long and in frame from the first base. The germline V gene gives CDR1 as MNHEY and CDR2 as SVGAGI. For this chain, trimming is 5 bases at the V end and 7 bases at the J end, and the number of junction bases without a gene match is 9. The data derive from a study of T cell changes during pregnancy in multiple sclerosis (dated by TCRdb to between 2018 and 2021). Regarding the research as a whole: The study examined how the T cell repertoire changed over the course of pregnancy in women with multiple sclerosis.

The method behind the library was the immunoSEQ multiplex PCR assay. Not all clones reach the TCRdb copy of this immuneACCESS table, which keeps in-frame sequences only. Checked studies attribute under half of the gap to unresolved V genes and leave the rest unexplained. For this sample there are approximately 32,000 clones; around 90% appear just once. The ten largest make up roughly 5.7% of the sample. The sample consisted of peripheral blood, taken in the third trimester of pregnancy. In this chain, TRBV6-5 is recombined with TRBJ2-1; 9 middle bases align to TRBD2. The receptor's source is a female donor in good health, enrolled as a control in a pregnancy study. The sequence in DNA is TGTGCCAGCAGTACGGTGAGCGGGAGGTTAAATGAGCAGTTCTTC. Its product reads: CASSTVSGRLNEQFF.